The clone carrying this TCR beta chain has just one count. The target antigen is unknown. The data derive from a study of T cell responses to AZD1222 COVID-19 vaccine. At the level of the study: Second-dose recipients at about 4 or about 12 weeks were treated as one pooled group.

V lost 4 bases and J 2 bases, leaving 13 bases between the germline ends. Germline assignment: CDR1 SGDLS and CDR2 YYNGEE. The CDR3 runs 15 residues. Generated by immunoSEQ multiplex PCR, the TCRdb table keeps only in-frame clones and is missing some. The repertoire has about 150,000 clones, 80% to 90% of them found once; the top ten carry about 8%. Whole-study findings and limits: White British ancestry dominated among donors, who included more females, and clonal diversity was possibly underestimated.

The input for sequencing was peripheral blood, taken on day 0 of AZD1222 vaccination. This clonotype was sampled from an adult in good health. The rearrangement links TRBV9 to TRBJ2-1; D is undetermined. Here the CDR3 DNA reads TGTGCCAGCAGCCTACTGGGAACACCCTACAATGAGCAGTTCTTC. This encodes CASSLLGTPYNEQFF. The whole variable domain, remainder taken from reference TRBV9 and TRBJ2-1, is DSGVTQTPKHLITATGQRVTLRCSPRSGDLSVYWYQQSLDQGLQFLIQYYNGEERAKGNILERFSAQQFPDLHSELNLSSLELGDSALYFCASSLLGTPYNEQFFGPGTRLTVL.